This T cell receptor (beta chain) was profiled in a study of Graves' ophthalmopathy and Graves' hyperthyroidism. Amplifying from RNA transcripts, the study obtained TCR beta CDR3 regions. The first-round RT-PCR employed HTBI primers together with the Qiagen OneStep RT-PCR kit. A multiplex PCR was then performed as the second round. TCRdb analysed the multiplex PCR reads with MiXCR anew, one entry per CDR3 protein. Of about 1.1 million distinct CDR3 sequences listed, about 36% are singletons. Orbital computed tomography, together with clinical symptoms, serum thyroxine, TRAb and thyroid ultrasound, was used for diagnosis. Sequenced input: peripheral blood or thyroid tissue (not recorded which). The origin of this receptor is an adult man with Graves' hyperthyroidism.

The chain's CDR3 is CASNEDGYQPQHF. CDR3 DNA sequence: TGTGCCAGCAACGAGGACGGTTATCAGCCCCAGCATTTT. The rearrangement links TRBV9 to TRBJ1-5; D gene unclear. Trimming removed 6 bases from V and 5 bases from J, with 12 bases in between. The CDR3 runs to 13 residues. Looked up from germline, CDR1 is SGDLS and CDR2 is YYNGEE.